The 4 T cell receptor beta chains presented below share a single source sample, sequenced in a study of identical twins. In TCRdb, the 5' RACE reads were re-called with MiXCR into one record per CDR3 protein. The data contain 600,000 to 850,000 distinct CDR3 sequences, around a sixth of them singletons. The same data also went into a second study, on T cells expressing NK-cell markers.

The sequenced material came from PBMCs. The receptor set was obtained from a woman aged 18-29 years in good health.

This clonotype showed up just a few times. The V and J genes are TRBV4-3 and TRBJ2-7; TRBD2 might be the D (6 bases). Trimming shortened V by 0 bases and J by 1 base, and 13 bases separated the two germline ends. The CDR3 extends over 16 amino acids. Germline values: CDR1 LGHNA, CDR2 YSLEER. CDR3 loop: CASSQDFGSSSYEQYF. CDR3 nucleotide sequence: TGCGCCAGCAGCCAAGATTTCGGGAGTAGTTCCTACGAGCAGTACTTC.

The chain recombines TRBV3-1 with TRBJ2-1, with D maybe TRBD1 (6 bases). The germline V gene has CDR1 LGHDT and CDR2 YNNKEL (reference sequence). The CDR3 is made up of 14 amino acids. Trimming took 0 bases from V and 10 from J, leaving 13 bases between them. The CDR3 nucleotides are TGTGCCAGCAGCCAAGATGAGGGGGTAGGGGAGCAGTTCTTC. It is translated as CASSQDEGVGEQFF.

This clonotype was counted ten times or more. The chain combines TRBV20-1 with TRBJ1-5, with TRBD1 matching 7 bases. The CDR3 is 16 residues long. Germline CDR1 is DFQATT and CDR2 is SNEGSKA (reference sequence). V dropped 5 bases and J dropped 0; count of bases not matched to a gene: 10. CDR3 residues: CSAGVTTGYSNQPQHF. The CDR3 DNA reads as TGCAGTGCTGGGGTCACGACAGGGTATAGCAATCAGCCCCAGCATTTT.

The V gene is TRBV4-1, the J gene TRBJ2-7; tentatively, D is TRBD2 (6 bases). Trimming stripped 0 bases from V and 3 bases from J, with 15 bases between. Germline CDR1 MGHRA, CDR2 YSYEKL. The CDR3 contains 16 residues. DNA for the CDR3: TGCGCCAGCAGCCAAGATCGGGGGTCAGGGTACTACGAGCAGTACTTC. It codes for CASSQDRGSGYYEQYF.